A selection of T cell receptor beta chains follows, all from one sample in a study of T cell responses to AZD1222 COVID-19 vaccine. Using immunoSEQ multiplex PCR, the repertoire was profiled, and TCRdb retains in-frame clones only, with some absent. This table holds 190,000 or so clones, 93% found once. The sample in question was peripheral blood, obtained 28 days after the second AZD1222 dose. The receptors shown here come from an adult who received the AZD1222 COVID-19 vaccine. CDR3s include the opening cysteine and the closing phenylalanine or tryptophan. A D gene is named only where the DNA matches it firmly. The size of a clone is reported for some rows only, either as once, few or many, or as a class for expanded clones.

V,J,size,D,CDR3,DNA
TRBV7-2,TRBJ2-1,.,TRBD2,CASSLASGEGGYEQFF,TGTGCCAGCAGCTTAGCGTCCGGGGAGGGTGGGTATGAGCAGTTCTTC
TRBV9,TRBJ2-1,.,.,CASGVAYNEQFF,TGTGCCAGCGGGGTTGCCTACAATGAGCAGTTCTTC
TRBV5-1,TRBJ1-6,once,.,CASSLAGRSPLHF,TGCGCCAGCAGCTTGGCCGGCAGATCACCCCTCCACTTT
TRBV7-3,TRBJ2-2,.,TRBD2,CASSSRLAGGFYGELFF,TGTGCCAGCAGCTCCCGACTAGCGGGGGGGTTCTACGGGGAGCTGTTTTTT
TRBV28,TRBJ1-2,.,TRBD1,CASSWDRAGGYTF,TGTGCCAGCAGTTGGGACAGGGCTGGCGGCTACACCTTC
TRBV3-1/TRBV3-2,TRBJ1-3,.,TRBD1,CASSPDRGNTIYF,TGTGCCAGCAGCCCGGACAGGGGAAACACCATATATTTT
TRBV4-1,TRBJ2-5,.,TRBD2,CASSQPLAGGETQYF,TGCGCCAGCAGCCAGCCGCTAGCGGGGGGGGAGACCCAGTACTTC
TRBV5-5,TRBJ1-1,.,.,CASSLANPTAEAFF,TGTGCCAGCAGCTTGGCCAACCCGACAGCTGAAGCTTTCTTT
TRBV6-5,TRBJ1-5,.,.,CASRVVYSNQPQHF,TGTGCCAGCAGGGTGGTTTATAGCAATCAGCCCCAGCATTTT
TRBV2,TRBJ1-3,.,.,CASRETGFGGNTIYF,TGTGCCAGCAGGGAGACAGGTTTTGGGGGAAACACCATATATTTT